These T cell receptor beta chains were read from a single sample in a study of T cells after yellow fever vaccination. One entry per CDR3 protein results from TCRdb running MiXCR on the 5' RACE reads. In the table there are approximately 550,000 distinct CDR3 sequences, 15% to 20% of which are singletons. Sequencing used PBMCs, obtained 15 days after the yellow fever booster vaccination. These receptors all stem from a man aged 25-40 years who received the YFV17D yellow fever vaccine. Each CDR3 is given with its conserved first and last residue.

CDR3 protein,J gene,V gene
CASSAPGSGTDTQYF,TRBJ2-3,TRBV12-3/TRBV12-4
CASSFRRGVNEQFF,TRBJ2-1,TRBV7-2
CASSQDTTSGRVEQYF,TRBJ2-7,TRBV4-1
CASSLIKHEQYF,TRBJ2-7,TRBV7-9
CASSYSGSYEQYF,TRBJ2-7,TRBV7-2
CATSDSSSGDEQFF,TRBJ2-1,TRBV24-1
CASSTTGTSTEAFF,TRBJ1-1,TRBV11-2
CASSNLGGSYEQYF,TRBJ2-7,TRBV6-5
CASSQSVGESSYEQYF,TRBJ2-7,TRBV23-1
CASSLVGLAGVGETQYF,TRBJ2-5,TRBV5-1
CATSRDVVDGANVLTF,TRBJ2-6,TRBV15
CASSRYRVEGEQFF,TRBJ2-1,TRBV7-2
CASSSRLADTDTQYF,TRBJ2-3,TRBV6-5
CAIRGSGYTGETQYF,TRBJ2-5,TRBV10-3
CSVAGLDRGEQFF,TRBJ2-1,TRBV29-1
CSVGSRAPLGELFF,TRBJ2-2,TRBV29-1
CSASTTSEIYNEQFF,TRBJ2-1,TRBV20-1
CASSPTRERETQYF,TRBJ2-5,TRBV4-3
CASSQEVPHTQYF,TRBJ2-3,TRBV14
CASSLMDRDQPQHF,TRBJ1-5,TRBV12-3/TRBV12-4
CATSERTNTGELFF,TRBJ2-2,TRBV24-1
CASSVPDRGETQYF,TRBJ2-5,TRBV5-1
CASSERERTDTQYF,TRBJ2-3,TRBV10-2
CASSLFAKDTQYF,TRBJ2-3,TRBV27
CASSATMGAWMNTEAFF,TRBJ1-1,TRBV12-3/TRBV12-4
CASSRTGTGELFF,TRBJ2-2,TRBV7-2
CASSQEWLPQETQYF,TRBJ2-5,TRBV3-1
CASSLEAGRSNQPQHF,TRBJ1-5,TRBV7-2
CASSFPPSEEQFF,TRBJ2-1,TRBV7-2
CASSPRTGGFDEQYF,TRBJ2-7,TRBV4-3
CASSLEGRTTGELFF,TRBJ2-2,TRBV7-3
CASSLRLAGQETQYF,TRBJ2-5,TRBV9
CASRYRVSSTSAFF,TRBJ1-1,TRBV6-2/TRBV6-3
CATRPQTANTEAFF,TRBJ1-1,TRBV15
CASSLDYKIAGELFF,TRBJ2-2,TRBV23-1
CSARELAGLGDTQYF,TRBJ2-3,TRBV20-1
CASSESALTDTQYF,TRBJ2-3,TRBV25-1
CSARDSSGSADTQYF,TRBJ2-3,TRBV20-1
CASSPSGAAYEQYF,TRBJ2-7,TRBV5-1
CASSPSLVEQYF,TRBJ2-7,TRBV9
CASTGGSSYNEQFF,TRBJ2-1,TRBV7-2
CASSDPRGTDTQYF,TRBJ2-3,TRBV25-1
CAWSLDSSNQPQHF,TRBJ1-5,TRBV30
CASSLGQGHPGELFF,TRBJ2-2,TRBV5-5
CASSMLAGVYTDTQYF,TRBJ2-3,TRBV7-2
CSARSPEGQHRQYF,TRBJ2-7,TRBV20-1
CASSRNRESAYEQYF,TRBJ2-7,TRBV5-1
CASSWTSGSETQYF,TRBJ2-5,TRBV7-9
CASSQSGTDPYEQYF,TRBJ2-7,TRBV3-1
CASSLARAVQETQYF,TRBJ2-5,TRBV12-3/TRBV12-4
CASRQSGANTGELFF,TRBJ2-2,TRBV12-3/TRBV12-4
CASTLSANTEAFF,TRBJ1-1,TRBV6-1
CASSQPSGRMNTGELFF,TRBJ2-2,TRBV14
CASSLEAGTAYEQYF,TRBJ2-7,TRBV7-2
CASSQAGPGEDYEQYF,TRBJ2-7,TRBV4-3
CASSFSLSGSGEQFF,TRBJ2-1,TRBV5-1
CASSYRGGPYNSPLHF,TRBJ1-6,TRBV7-3
CASSILDFSYNEQFF,TRBJ2-1,TRBV5-1
CASSIGQGTYNEQFF,TRBJ2-1,TRBV19
CASSLGGSKAYEQYF,TRBJ2-7,TRBV7-9